This T cell receptor (beta chain) was sequenced in a study of esophageal squamous cell carcinoma under preoperative chemotherapy. Findings and limits, study-wide: After treatment, tumor-infiltrating lymphocytes seemed to come partly from incoming peripheral T cells, not only local changes. Tumor-infiltrating lymphocytes showed no significant post-chemotherapy TCR diversity increase, unlike peripheral T cells.

The time point is: before preoperative PTX-NDP chemotherapy. Patients received paclitaxel-nedaplatin as preoperative chemotherapy before surgery. Remarks on this clonotype: Its target is not known. A clone one base away is much larger, so this may be a read error.

In TCRdb, the PCR reads were re-called with MiXCR into one record per CDR3 protein. This sample has 6,600 or so distinct CDR3 sequences, with roughly 32% found just once. The germline CDR1 and CDR2 sequences are MNHEY and SMNVEV (reference sequence). The V end lost 5 bases, the J end lost 0 bases, and 14 bases lay between the germline ends. CDR3 length equals 15 residues. Sample acquisition took place from a patient given preoperative chemotherapy. The chain has TRBV27 and TRBJ2-7, with D maybe TRBD2 (6 bases). The TCR sequence derives from a human donor with esophageal squamous cell carcinoma. The donor label of this sample is uncertain. The DNA of the CDR3 is TGTGCCAGCAGTGCCCTGGGGGGAGACTCCTACGAGCAGTACTTC. Protein product: CASSALGGDSYEQYF.